This paragraph reports one T cell receptor beta chain. Its antigen remains unidentified. It has no much larger one-base neighbor in the sample; base qualities were not kept. Libraries were built with the immunoSEQ multiplex PCR assay. From the authors' description of their analysis: A statistical classification framework was built for diagnosing cytomegalovirus status from the catalog of TCR beta chain sequences. TCRdb retrieved this table from immuneACCESS and kept in-frame rearrangements only. Not all clones are present; in checked studies, unresolved V genes account for under half, and no reason is known for the remainder. V, J and clone size derive from that table, while D and trimming were established from the DNA sequence. In all, the sample holds about 71,000 clones, and over 90% of those were seen once. Roughly 1% of the sample is held by the ten biggest clonotypes. The donors belonged to the validation cohort of approximately 130 subjects, which was separate from the approximately 610-subject first cohort.

The source of the sample is a study of cytomegalovirus exposure and HLA in healthy donors (dated 2017 in TCRdb). Background on the whole study: According to a later analysis, one platform produced both the roughly 110 validation repertoires and the approximately 660 repertoires of the first cohort. In addition to the first cohort of approximately 670 subjects, a separate validation cohort of approximately 130 different subjects was used. High-throughput TCR immunosequencing, statistical association of individual TCRs with disease status, and machine learning were combined to predict cytomegalovirus infection status. The study was designed to test whether signatures of past pathogen exposure could be identified by cataloging public T cell receptors. The paper's findings and limits, for the study overall: The authors suggested that the approach could potentially be generalized to other disease states and immunological phenotypes. Most TCR sequences were seen in very few donors, while some public TCRs were found in many individuals. Subsequent analysis determined that TCRs grouped into clusters in the first cohort also showed a tendency toward co-occurrence across the 120 validation repertoires, and 85% to 95% of cluster scores exceeded 0. A total of 150 or so TCR beta chains were listed by the study as associated with cytomegalovirus. The classifier was reported to diagnose cytomegalovirus status with high specificity and sensitivity in both the original and validation cohorts. The validation cohort had no HLA typing available for a later analysis, so co-occurrence within that cohort was assessed over all 120 or so repertoires. A few of the identified cytomegalovirus-associated TCR beta chains were confirmed in vitro to be specific for cytomegalovirus antigens.

V drops 3 bases and J drops 4 bases, leaving 7 bases in between. The CDR3 numbers 13 residues from cysteine through phenylalanine. Only the CDR3 DNA is retained, 39 bases long and in frame from the first base. The germline V gene (reference sequence) yields LNHDA for CDR1 and SQIVND for CDR2. The specimen sequenced was PBMCs. The receptor comes from a woman in her late teens or twenties in good health and CMV-seronegative. The sequence links TRBV19 to TRBJ1-5, with no confidently assigned D gene. The CDR3 protein is CASSIQINQPQHF. The DNA is TGTGCCAGTAGTATCCAGATTAATCAGCCCCAGCATTTT.